Shown below are 4 T cell receptor beta chains from a single sample sequenced in a study of cytomegalovirus exposure and HLA in healthy donors (dated by TCRdb to about 2017). Libraries were prepared through the immunoSEQ multiplex PCR assay. A mixture of 60 forward primers for TCR Vbeta segments and 13 reverse primers for TCR Jbeta segments was used in the multiplex PCR. TCRdb carries this immuneACCESS record with in-frame sequences only. Its versions omit some clonotypes, under half of them owing to an unresolved V gene in the studies checked, with the rest unexplained. For this sample there are fewer than 250,000 clones; 87% appear just once. 1% to 1.5% of the sample belongs to the ten largest clones. The sequenced sample consisted of PBMCs. The receptors here all came from a man aged 30 to 39 in good health and CMV-seronegative.

The gene calls are TRBV15 and TRBJ2-1; TRBD1 is a possible D gene (5 bases). The ends were cut back, 1 base at V and 6 bases at J, with 7 bases in the middle. Per germline, CDR1 LNHNV and CDR2 YYDKDF (reference sequence). CDR3 length: 13 amino acids. The CDR3 DNA reads TGTGCCACCAGCAGAGGGGGCGGCAATGAGCAGTTCTTC. Amino acids: CATSRGGGNEQFF.

The chain is built from TRBV9 and TRBJ2-7, with 12 bases that match TRBD1. This CDR3 comprises 16 residues. V was clipped by 3 bases and J by 4 bases; unmatched bases: 8. In germline, CDR1 is SGDLS, CDR2 YYNGEE. The CDR3 bases are TGTGCCAGCAGCGCCCGGGACAGGGGGCGAGTTTACGAGCAGTACTTC. It codes for CASSARDRGRVYEQYF.

The chain couples TRBV19 to TRBJ2-1; TRBD2 aligns across 9 bases. Germline-derived CDR1 and CDR2 are LNHDA and SQIVND (reference sequence). The CDR3 runs to 14 residues. The V and J ends lost 7 bases and 10 bases, in that order; junction bases with no gene match: 11. CDR3 sequence (DNA): TGTGCCAGTACTAAAAGCGGGAGGAGGGGAGAGCAGTTCTTC. Protein sequence: CASTKSGRRGEQFF.

The CDR3 DNA reads TGCGCCAGCAGCTATTACAGGTCGAGGCACAATGAGCAGTTCTTC. Protein: CASSYYRSRHNEQFF. The rearrangement links TRBV5-1 to TRBJ2-1; the D gene is possibly TRBD1 (5 bases). The CDR3 consists of 15 residues. Germline-derived CDR1 and CDR2 are SGHRS and YFSETQ. V shed 3 bases and J shed 5 bases, with 15 bases lying between them.